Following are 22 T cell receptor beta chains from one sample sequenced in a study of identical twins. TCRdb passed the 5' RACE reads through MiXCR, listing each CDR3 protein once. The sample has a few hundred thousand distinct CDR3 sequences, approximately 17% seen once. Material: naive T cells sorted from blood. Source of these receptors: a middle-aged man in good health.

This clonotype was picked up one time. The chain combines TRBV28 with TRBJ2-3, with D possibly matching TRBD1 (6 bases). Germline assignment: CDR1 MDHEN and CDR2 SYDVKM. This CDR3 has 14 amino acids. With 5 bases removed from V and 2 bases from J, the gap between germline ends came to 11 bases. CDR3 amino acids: CASSIGQNTDTQYF. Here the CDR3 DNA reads TGTGCCAGCAGTATTGGACAGAACACAGATACGCAGTATTTT.

The CDR3 protein is CASSSRFNTEAFF. The CDR3 DNA is TGTGCCAGCAGTTCCAGATTCAACACTGAAGCTTTCTTT. This chain connects TRBV12-3 or TRBV12-4 to TRBJ1-1; D unresolved. The CDR3 sequence is 13 residues long. Trimming pared 4 bases from V and 2 bases from J, leaving 8 bases between.

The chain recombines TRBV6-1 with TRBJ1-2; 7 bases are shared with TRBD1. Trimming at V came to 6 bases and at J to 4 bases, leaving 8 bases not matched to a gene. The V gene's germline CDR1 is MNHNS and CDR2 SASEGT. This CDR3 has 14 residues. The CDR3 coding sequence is TGTGCCAGCAGACGGGACAGCCTGCCCTATGGCTACACCTTC. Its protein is CASRRDSLPYGYTF.

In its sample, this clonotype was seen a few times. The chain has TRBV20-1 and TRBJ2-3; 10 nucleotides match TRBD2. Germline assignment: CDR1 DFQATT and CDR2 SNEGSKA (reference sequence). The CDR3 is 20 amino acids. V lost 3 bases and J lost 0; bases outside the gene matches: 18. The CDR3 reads CSASHKPLAGGFLSTDTQYF. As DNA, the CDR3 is TGCAGTGCTAGCCACAAGCCCTTAGCGGGGGGCTTCCTTAGCACAGATACGCAGTATTTT.

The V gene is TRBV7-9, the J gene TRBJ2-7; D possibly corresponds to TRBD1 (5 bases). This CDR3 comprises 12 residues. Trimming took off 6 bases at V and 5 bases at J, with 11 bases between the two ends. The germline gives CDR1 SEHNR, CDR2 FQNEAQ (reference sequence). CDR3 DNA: TGTGCCAGCAGAAAAGGGGTCCACGAGCAGTACTTC. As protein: CASRKGVHEQYF.

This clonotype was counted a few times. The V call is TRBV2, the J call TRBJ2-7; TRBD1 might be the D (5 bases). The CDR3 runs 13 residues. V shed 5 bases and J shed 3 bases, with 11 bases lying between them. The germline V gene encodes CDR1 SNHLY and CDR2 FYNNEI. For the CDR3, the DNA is TGTGCCAGCAGTTGGGTCAGGGACTACGAGCAGTACTTC. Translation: CASSWVRDYEQYF.

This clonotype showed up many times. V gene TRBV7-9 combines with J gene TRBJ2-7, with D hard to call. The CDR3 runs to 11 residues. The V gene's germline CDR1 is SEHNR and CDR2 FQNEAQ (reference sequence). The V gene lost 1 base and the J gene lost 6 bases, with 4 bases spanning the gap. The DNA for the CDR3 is TGTGCCAGCAGCTTAGGCCCCGAGCAGTACTTC. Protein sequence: CASSLGPEQYF. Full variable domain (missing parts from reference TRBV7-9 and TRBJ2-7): DTGVSQNPRHKITKRGQNVTFRCDPISEHNRLYWYRQTLGQGPEFLTYFQNEAQLEKSRLLSDRFSAERPKGSFSTLEIQRTEQGDSAMYLCASSLGPEQYFGPGTRLTVT.

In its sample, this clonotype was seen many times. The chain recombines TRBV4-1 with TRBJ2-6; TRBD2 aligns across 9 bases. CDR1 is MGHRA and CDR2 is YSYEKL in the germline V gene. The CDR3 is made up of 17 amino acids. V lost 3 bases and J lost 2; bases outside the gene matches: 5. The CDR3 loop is CASSQILAGTGANVLTF. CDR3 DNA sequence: TGCGCCAGCAGCCAGATACTAGCGGGCACTGGGGCCAACGTCCTGACTTTC.

CDR3 loop: CATSLAGGYEQYF. In DNA, the CDR3 is TGTGCCACCAGTTTGGCAGGGGGCTACGAGCAGTACTTC. This rearrangement joins TRBV24-1 to TRBJ2-7, with TRBD1 matching 7 bases. The CDR3 is 13 amino acids. V lost 6 bases to trimming and J lost 3 bases; unmatched junction nucleotides: 4. CDR1 and CDR2 from the germline V gene are KGHDR and SFDVKD.

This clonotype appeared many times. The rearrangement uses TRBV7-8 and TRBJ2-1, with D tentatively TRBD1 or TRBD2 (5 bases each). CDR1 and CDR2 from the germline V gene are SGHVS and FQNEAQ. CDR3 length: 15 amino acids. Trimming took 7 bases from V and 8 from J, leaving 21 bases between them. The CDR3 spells CASTRGQGKVDEQFF. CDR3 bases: TGTGCCAGCACCCGGGGCCAGGGAAAGGTCGATGAGCAGTTCTTC.

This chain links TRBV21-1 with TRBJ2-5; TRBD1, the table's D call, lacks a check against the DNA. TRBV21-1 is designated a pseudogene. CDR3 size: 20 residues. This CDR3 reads CASSKPRDRGRDKYQETQYF. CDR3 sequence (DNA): TGTGCCAGCAGCAAACCCAGGGACAGGGGGCGAGATAAGTACCAAGAGACCCAGTACTTC.

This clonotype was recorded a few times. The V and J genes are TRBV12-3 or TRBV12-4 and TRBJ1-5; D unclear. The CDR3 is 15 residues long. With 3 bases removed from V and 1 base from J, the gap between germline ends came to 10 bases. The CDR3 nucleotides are TGTGCCAGCAGTTTTCGGCAGACAAGCAATCAGCCCCAGCATTTT. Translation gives CASSFRQTSNQPQHF.

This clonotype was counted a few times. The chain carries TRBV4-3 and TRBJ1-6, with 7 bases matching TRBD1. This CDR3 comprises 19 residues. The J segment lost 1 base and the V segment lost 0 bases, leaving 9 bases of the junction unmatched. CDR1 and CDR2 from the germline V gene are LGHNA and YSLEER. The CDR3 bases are TGCGCCAGCAGCCAAGATCACAGGGGTATTAGGTCCTATAATTCACCCCTCCACTTT. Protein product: CASSQDHRGIRSYNSPLHF.

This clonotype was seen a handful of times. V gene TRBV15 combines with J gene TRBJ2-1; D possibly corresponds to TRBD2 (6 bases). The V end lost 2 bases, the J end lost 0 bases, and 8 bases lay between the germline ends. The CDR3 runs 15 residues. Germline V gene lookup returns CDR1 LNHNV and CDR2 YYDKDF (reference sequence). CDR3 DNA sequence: TGTGCCACCAGCAGACGGGGGTACTCCTACAATGAGCAGTTCTTC. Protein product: CATSRRGYSYNEQFF.

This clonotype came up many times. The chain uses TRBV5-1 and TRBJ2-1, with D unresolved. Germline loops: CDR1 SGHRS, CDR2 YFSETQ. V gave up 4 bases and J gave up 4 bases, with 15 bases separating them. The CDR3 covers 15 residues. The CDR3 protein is CASSLGLGSYNEQFF. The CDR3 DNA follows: TGCGCCAGCAGCCTGGGTCTAGGAAGTTACAATGAGCAGTTCTTC.

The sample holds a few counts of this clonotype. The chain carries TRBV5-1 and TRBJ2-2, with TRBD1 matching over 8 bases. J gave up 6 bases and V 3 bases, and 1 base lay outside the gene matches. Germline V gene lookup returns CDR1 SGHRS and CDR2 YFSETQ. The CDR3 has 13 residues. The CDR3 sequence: CASSWTGSGELFF. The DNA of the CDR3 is TGCGCCAGCAGCTGGACAGGGTCCGGGGAGCTGTTTTTT.

CDR3 in amino acids: CASSYGTGLSEQYF. In DNA, the CDR3 is TGTGCCAGCAGCTACGGGACAGGGTTGTCCGAGCAGTACTTC. The rearrangement links TRBV3-1 to TRBJ2-7; 9 bases fit TRBD1. CDR1 and CDR2 (germline): LGHDT, YNNKEL (reference sequence). The CDR3 loop spans 14 amino acids. V shed 5 bases and J 6 bases; nucleotides not matched to a gene: 8.

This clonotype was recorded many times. CDR3 residues: CASSSHSGEEEHEQYF. DNA for the CDR3: TGCGCCAGCAGCTCGCATAGCGGGGAGGAAGAACACGAGCAGTACTTC. The chain carries TRBV5-1 and TRBJ2-7; 8 bases are a match to TRBD2. Germline lookup yields CDR1 SGHRS and CDR2 YFSETQ. V lost 3 bases, J lost 5 bases, and 13 bases stayed unmatched. CDR3 length equals 16 residues. Full variable domain (rest looked up from reference TRBV5-1 and TRBJ2-7): KAGVTQTPRYLIKTRGQQVTLSCSPISGHRSVSWYQQTPGQGLQFLFEYFSETQRNKGNFPGRFSGRQFSNSRSEMNVSTLELGDSALYLCASSSHSGEEEHEQYFGPGTRLTVT.

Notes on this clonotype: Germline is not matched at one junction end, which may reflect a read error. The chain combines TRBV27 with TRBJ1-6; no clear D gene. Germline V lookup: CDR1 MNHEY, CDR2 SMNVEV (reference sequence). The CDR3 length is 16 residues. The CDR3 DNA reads TGTGCCAGCAGTTCAACTGGTAGCCCCTATAATTCACCCCACCACTTT. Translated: CASSSTGSPYNSPHHF.

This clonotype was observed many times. This CDR3 is CSARVAGSTDTQYF. The DNA for the CDR3 is TGCAGTGCTAGAGTAGCGGGAAGCACAGATACGCAGTATTTT. The rearrangement links TRBV20-1 to TRBJ2-3, with TRBD2 matching over 8 bases. The CDR3 is made up of 14 amino acids. Germline CDR1 is DFQATT and CDR2 is SNEGSKA (reference sequence). The V and J ends lost 1 base and 0 bases, in that order; junction bases with no gene match: 0.

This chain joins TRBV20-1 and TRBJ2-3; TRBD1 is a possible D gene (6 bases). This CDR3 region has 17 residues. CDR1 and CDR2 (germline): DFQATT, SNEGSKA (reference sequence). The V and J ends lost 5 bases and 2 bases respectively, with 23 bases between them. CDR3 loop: CSAQSVTGSYNTDTQYF. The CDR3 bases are TGCAGTGCTCAAAGTGTAACAGGGAGTTATAACACAGATACGCAGTATTTT.

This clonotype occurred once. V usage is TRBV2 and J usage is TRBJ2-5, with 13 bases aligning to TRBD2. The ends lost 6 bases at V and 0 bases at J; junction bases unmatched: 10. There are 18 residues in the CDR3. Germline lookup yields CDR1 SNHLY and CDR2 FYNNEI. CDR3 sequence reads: CASSETGLAGTYQETQYF. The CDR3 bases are TGTGCCAGCAGCGAAACGGGACTAGCGGGGACGTACCAAGAGACCCAGTACTTC.